Below, 7 T cell receptor beta chains from the same sample are listed, as sequenced in a study of T cell responses to AZD1222 COVID-19 vaccine. The assay was immunoSEQ multiplex PCR, and TCRdb's table has in-frame clones only and misses some. The data contain about 88,000 clones, about nine tenths of them singletons. The sequencing used peripheral blood, collected 28 days after the second AZD1222 dose. These receptors all come from an adult who received the AZD1222 COVID-19 vaccine.

This sequence joins TRBV30 and TRBJ2-5; TRBD1 agrees at 8 bases. Germline V gene data show CDR1 as GTSNPN and CDR2 as SVGIG (reference sequence). Germline trimming cut 4 bases from V and 7 bases from J; bases unmatched to any gene: 8. The CDR3 totals 13 residues. CDR3 in DNA: TGTGCCTGGATCAAACAGGGGGACGTGACCCAGTACTTC. Its protein product is CAWIKQGDVTQYF.

The chain recombines TRBV10-3 with TRBJ2-5, with 10 bases that match TRBD1. Germline values: CDR1 ENHRY, CDR2 SYGVKD. The CDR3 runs 13 residues. J was trimmed by 1 base and V by 8 bases; bases with no gene match: 1. The CDR3 nucleotides read TGTGCCATCGGGGACAGGGGCCAAGAGACCCAGTACTTC. The encoded protein is CAIGDRGQETQYF.

The rearrangement links TRBV19 to TRBJ1-1, with 8 positions matching TRBD1. This CDR3 contains 13 residues. After removal of 6 bases from V and 3 bases from J, the junction contained 3 bases not matched to a gene. Germline CDR1 is LNHDA and CDR2 is SQIVND (reference sequence). CDR3 nucleotides: TGTGCCAGTAGCAAGACAGGGGACACTGAAGCTTTCTTT. Its translation: CASSKTGDTEAFF. The whole variable domain, filled in from reference TRBV19 and TRBJ1-1, reads DGGITQSPKYLFRKEGQNVTLSCEQNLNHDAMYWYRQDPGQGLRLIYYSQIVNDFQKGDIAEGYSVSREKKESFPLTVTSAQKNPTAFYLCASSKTGDTEAFFGQGTRLTVV.

V usage is TRBV28 and J usage is TRBJ2-6; the match to TRBD1 covers 7 bases. Germline loops: CDR1 MDHEN, CDR2 SYDVKM. The CDR3 runs to 15 residues. Unmatched junction bases numbered 4, after V lost 7 bases and J lost 1 base. CDR3 coding DNA: TGTGCCAGCACCAAGACAGGGTCTGGGGCCAACGTCCTGACTTTC. It codes for CASTKTGSGANVLTF. The full variable domain, with the rest looked up from reference TRBV28 and TRBJ2-6, is DVKVTQSSRYLVKRTGEKVFLECVQDMDHENMFWYRQDPGLGLRLIYFSYDVKMKEKGDIPEGYSVSREKKERFSLILESASTNQTSMYLCASTKTGSGANVLTFGAGSRLTVL.

Regarding this clone: At one of its ends the junction is not consistent with the germline gene, which may arise from a read error. In DNA, the CDR3 is TGTGCTAGCAGCTTAGCGGGGGCAGGGGGCGCCTACAATGAGCAGTTCTTC. This translates into CASSLAGAGGAYNEQFF. This chain joins TRBV7-7 and TRBJ2-1; weak D call: TRBD2 (9 bases). CDR1 is SSHAT and CDR2 is FNYEAQ in the germline V gene (reference sequence). This CDR3 has 17 residues.

The chain links TRBV18 to TRBJ1-5, with D perhaps TRBD1 (6 bases). The CDR3 has 15 amino acids. Per germline, CDR1 KGHSH and CDR2 LQKENI. The germline V and J ends were trimmed by 3 bases and 0 bases, with 9 bases remaining between them. CDR3 sequence (DNA): TGTGCCAGCTCACCCCAGGGGTATAGCAATCAGCCCCAGCATTTT. Residues: CASSPQGYSNQPQHF. The complete variable domain, with remaining parts taken from reference TRBV18 and TRBJ1-5, reads NAGVMQNPRHLVRRRGQEARLRCSPMKGHSHVYWYRQLPEEGLKFMVYLQKENIIDESGMPKERFSAEFPKEGPSILRIQQVVRGDSAAYFCASSPQGYSNQPQHFGDGTRLSIL.

By share, this clone ranks as medium-sized. V usage is TRBV15 and J usage is TRBJ1-2, with 7 positions matching TRBD1. Germline loops: CDR1 LNHNV, CDR2 YYDKDF (reference sequence). The V and J ends lost 4 bases and 6 bases, in that order; junction bases with no gene match: 11. The CDR3 length is 15 residues. The CDR3 region is CATSKTKGAPDGYTF. DNA for the CDR3: TGTGCCACCAGCAAAACAAAGGGGGCTCCGGATGGCTACACCTTC.